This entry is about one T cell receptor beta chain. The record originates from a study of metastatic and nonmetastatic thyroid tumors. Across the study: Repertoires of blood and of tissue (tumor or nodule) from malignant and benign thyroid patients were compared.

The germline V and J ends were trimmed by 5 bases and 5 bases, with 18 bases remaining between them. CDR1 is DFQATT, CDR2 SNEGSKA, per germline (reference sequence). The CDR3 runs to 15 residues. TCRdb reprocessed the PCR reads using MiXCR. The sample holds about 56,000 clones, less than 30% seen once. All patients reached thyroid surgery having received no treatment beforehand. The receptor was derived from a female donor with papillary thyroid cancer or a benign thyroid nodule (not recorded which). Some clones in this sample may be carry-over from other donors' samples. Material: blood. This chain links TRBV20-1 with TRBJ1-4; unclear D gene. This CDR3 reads CSASPVEGVNEKLFF. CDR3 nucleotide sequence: TGCAGTGCTTCCCCAGTAGAGGGTGTAAATGAAAAACTGTTTTTT.